These 30 T cell receptor beta chains share one sample of origin, sequenced in a study of tissue T cells after allogeneic stem cell transplantation (dated by TCRdb to between 2020 and 2023). Libraries were made using the immunoSEQ multiplex PCR assay. TCRdb retrieved this table from immuneACCESS and kept in-frame rearrangements only. Not all clones are present; in checked studies, unresolved V genes account for under half, and no reason is known for the remainder. This sample is represented by approximately 30,000 clones; roughly 85% of them were singletons. Jointly, the top ten make up 3.5% to 4.5% of the sample. In the paper's terms, the time point label means: recipient (host-origin) PBMCs collected before allo-HCT. This specimen was blood, taken before transplantation. The receptors shown here come from a woman aged 18-55 years who later had graft-versus-host disease after an allogeneic stem cell transplant.

The J gene is TRBJ2-1, the V gene TRBV11-2; TRBD2 aligns across 13 bases. Germline V lookup: CDR1 SGHAT, CDR2 FQNNGV. V trimming: 5 bases; J trimming: 6 bases; junction bases outside the gene matches: 7. CDR3 length equals 16 residues. Here the CDR3 reads CASSHTTSGGINEQFF. CDR3 DNA: TGTGCCAGCAGCCATACGACTAGCGGGGGGATCAATGAGCAGTTCTTC.

This clone is medium-sized (0.01 to 0.1%) within its sample. V usage is TRBV10-3 and J usage is TRBJ2-7; 7 bases match TRBD1. This CDR3 has 16 residues. The V segment lost 3 bases and the J segment 4 bases; nucleotides outside the gene matches: 12. Germline-derived CDR1 and CDR2 are ENHRY and SYGVKD. The DNA of the CDR3 is TGTGCCATCAGTGAACTACAGGGGACGCGTGCATACGAGCAGTACTTC. Its protein product is CAISELQGTRAYEQYF.

The rearrangement links TRBV11-2 to TRBJ2-3; 10 positions agree with TRBD2. Germline V gene lookup returns CDR1 SGHAT and CDR2 FQNNGV. CDR3 length equals 15 residues. V was clipped by 3 bases and J by 0 bases; unmatched bases: 0. CDR3 in DNA: TGTGCCAGCAGCTTGACTAGCGGGAGCACAGATACGCAGTATTTT. Residues: CASSLTSGSTDTQYF. Combining the CDR3 with reference TRBV11-2 and TRBJ2-3 gives the whole variable domain EAGVAQSPRYKIIEKRQSVAFWCNPISGHATLYWYQQILGQGPKLLIQFQNNGVVDDSQLPKDRFSAERLKGVDSTLKIQPAKLEDSAVYLCASSLTSGSTDTQYFGPGTRLTVL.

The chain employs TRBV11-2 and TRBJ1-4; weak D call: TRBD1 (5 bases). There are 14 residues in the CDR3. Germline assignment: CDR1 SGHAT and CDR2 FQNNGV. V was clipped by 6 bases and J by 4 bases, with 12 bases between them. The CDR3 reads CASSSTVDNEKLFF. Written as DNA, the CDR3 is TGTGCCAGCAGTTCGACAGTCGATAATGAAAAACTGTTTTTT.

The genes are TRBV9 and TRBJ1-1; D is undetermined. CDR3 size: 16 residues. Germline lookup yields CDR1 SGDLS and CDR2 YYNGEE. V lost 2 bases and J 1 base, leaving 15 bases between the germline ends. CDR3 nucleotides: TGTGCCAGCAGCGTTGCTGACATCCCAAGGAACACTGAAGCTTTCTTT. This codes for CASSVADIPRNTEAFF.

The chain carries TRBV20-1 and TRBJ1-1, with a possible D match to TRBD1 (5 bases). This CDR3 comprises 11 residues. V was shortened by 6 bases and J by 7 bases, with 12 bases between the two germline ends. Per germline, CDR1 DFQATT and CDR2 SNEGSKA (reference sequence). This chain's CDR3 is CSAPTVLEAFF. In DNA form, the CDR3 reads TGCAGTGCACCGACAGTTCTTGAAGCTTTCTTT.

The table lists this clone with a count of one. The chain is built from TRBV7-9 and TRBJ2-4; D perhaps matches TRBD1 (5 bases). V gave up 4 bases and J gave up 0 bases, with 19 bases separating them. CDR1 is SEHNR and CDR2 is FQNEAQ in the germline V gene (reference sequence). This CDR3 region has 18 residues. CDR3 sequence (DNA): TGTGCCAGCAGCTCACGCGACCGACAGTTACTAGCCAAAAACATTCAGTACTTC. This translates into CASSSRDRQLLAKNIQYF. The full variable domain, with the rest looked up from reference TRBV7-9 and TRBJ2-4, is DTGVSQNPRHKITKRGQNVTFRCDPISEHNRLYWYRQTLGQGPEFLTYFQNEAQLEKSRLLSDRFSAERPKGSFSTLEIQRTEQGDSAMYLCASSSRDRQLLAKNIQYFGAGTRLSVL.

The chain is built from TRBV25-1 and TRBJ1-3, with 10 nucleotides matching TRBD1. The CDR3 runs to 17 residues. CDR1 is MGHDK and CDR2 is SYGVNS in the germline V gene. The J segment lost 2 bases and the V segment lost 4 bases, leaving 8 bases of the junction unmatched. The CDR3 DNA sequence: TGTGCCAGCAGTGCGACTTGGGACAGGGGCCCTGGAAACACCATATATTTT. This translates into CASSATWDRGPGNTIYF.

This chain joins TRBV28 and TRBJ1-2, with no clear D. Germline V gene sequence: CDR1 MDHEN, CDR2 SYDVKM. CDR3 size: 14 residues. The V end was cut by 4 bases, the J end by 1 base, with 10 bases between. CDR3 DNA: TGTGCCAGCAGTTCCCCCGGGAGTAACTATGGCTACACCTTC. Translation gives CASSSPGSNYGYTF.

This clone has just one count. The chain carries TRBV7-9 and TRBJ1-3; D is unclear. V shed 5 bases and J shed 1 base, with 15 bases lying between them. The CDR3 is made up of 16 amino acids. Germline CDR1 reads SEHNR; CDR2 reads FQNEAQ (reference sequence). CDR3 nucleotides: TGTGCCAGCAGCAAATTCGGGTCTGCGTCTGGAAACACCATATATTTT. It yields the protein CASSKFGSASGNTIYF.

A single count supports this clone. The CDR3 nucleotides are TGTGCCAGCACCGCCTGGGACAGGCAGTCATCAGATACGCAGTATTTT. It encodes CASTAWDRQSSDTQYF. V and J are TRBV7-2 and TRBJ2-3; 8 nucleotides align to TRBD1. V was pared by 7 bases and J by 4 bases, with 13 bases of the junction left unmatched. Germline assignment: CDR1 SGHTA and CDR2 FQGNSA. The CDR3 totals 16 residues.

The rearrangement joins TRBV29-1 to TRBJ1-2; D is unclear. CDR1 is SQVTM, CDR2 ANQGSEA, per germline. The CDR3 has 11 residues. The CDR3 here is CTGSLGEGYTF. The CDR3 nucleotides read TGCACCGGGTCGCTTGGGGAGGGCTACACCTTC. Together with reference TRBV29-1 and TRBJ1-2, the CDR3 gives the full variable domain: SAVISQKPSRDICQRGTSLTIQCQVDSQVTMMFWYRQQPGQSLTLIATANQGSEATYESGFVIDKFPISRPNLTFSTLTVSNMSPEDSSIYLCTGSLGEGYTFGSGTRLTVV.

The chain uses TRBV7-9 and TRBJ2-3, with 11 bases fitting TRBD2. Germline trimming cut 4 bases from V and 6 bases from J; bases unmatched to any gene: 3. The CDR3 has 14 amino acids. CDR1 and CDR2 (germline): SEHNR, FQNEAQ (reference sequence). The CDR3 loop is CASSWTSGSDTQYF. The CDR3 DNA reads TGTGCCAGCAGCTGGACTAGCGGGTCTGATACGCAGTATTTT.

This clone showed up just once. This CDR3 reads CASSPTGQTYNEQFF. CDR3 bases: TGTGCCAGCTCACCAACGGGACAGACCTACAATGAGCAGTTCTTC. The rearrangement uses TRBV18 and TRBJ2-1, with 7 bases fitting TRBD1. The CDR3 sequence is 15 residues long. J gave up 2 bases and V 2 bases, and 3 bases lay outside the gene matches. The germline gives CDR1 KGHSH, CDR2 LQKENI.

The chain employs TRBV29-1 and TRBJ1-1; D possibly corresponds to TRBD1 (6 bases). Per germline, CDR1 SQVTM and CDR2 ANQGSEA. Trimming removed 4 bases at V and 4 bases at J, with 13 bases between. The CDR3 sequence is 13 residues long. Here the CDR3 DNA reads TGCAGCGTTGGGTTCGACAGGACCACTGAAGCTTTCTTT. Translating it yields CSVGFDRTTEAFF. The whole variable domain, remainder taken from reference TRBV29-1 and TRBJ1-1, is SAVISQKPSRDICQRGTSLTIQCQVDSQVTMMFWYRQQPGQSLTLIATANQGSEATYESGFVIDKFPISRPNLTFSTLTVSNMSPEDSSIYLCSVGFDRTTEAFFGQGTRLTVV.

The V call is TRBV4-1, the J call TRBJ1-1; D might be TRBD1 (6 bases). With 2 bases removed from V and 4 bases from J, the gap between germline ends came to 8 bases. This CDR3 spans 13 amino acids. Germline CDR1 and CDR2: MGHRA and YSYEKL. The CDR3 spells CASSQKQGTEAFF. CDR3 DNA: TGCGCCAGCAGCCAAAAACAGGGCACTGAAGCTTTCTTT.

The gene calls are TRBV11-2 and TRBJ2-7, with TRBD2 as a possible D gene (6 bases). The CDR3 extends over 15 amino acids. Germline V gives CDR1 SGHAT, CDR2 FQNNGV. Trimming cost V 5 bases and J 1 base, with 15 bases left between them. This chain's CDR3 is CASSHSTGGSYEQYF. CDR3 coding DNA: TGTGCCAGCAGCCACTCCACCGGGGGTTCCTACGAGCAGTACTTC.

The chain is built from TRBV6-2 or TRBV6-3 and TRBJ2-3, with D possibly TRBD2 on 6 matching bases. This CDR3 comprises 15 residues. V dropped 2 bases and J dropped 3 bases, with 12 bases sitting between them. Germline values: CDR1 MNHEY, CDR2 SVGEGT. In DNA form, the CDR3 reads TGTGCCAGCAGTTACACCGGCGGGGCTACAGATACGCAGTATTTT. Its protein is CASSYTGGATDTQYF.

This clone was seen just once. This chain joins TRBV30 and TRBJ1-2, with 8 bases lining up with TRBD1. Trimming at V came to 7 bases and at J to 2 bases, leaving 6 bases not matched to a gene. The germline V gene encodes CDR1 GTSNPN and CDR2 SVGIG (reference sequence). The CDR3 has 13 residues. The CDR3 DNA is TGTGCCTTCGTACAGGGGGGGAACTATGGCTACACCTTC. It encodes CAFVQGGNYGYTF.

The chain employs TRBV18 and TRBJ2-1; 8 nucleotides align to TRBD1. The V and J ends lost 2 bases and 4 bases, in that order; junction bases with no gene match: 7. The CDR3 is 16 amino acids. CDR1 is KGHSH and CDR2 is LQKENI in the germline V gene. The CDR3 loop reads CASSPWQGAGYNEQFF. The DNA for the CDR3 is TGTGCCAGCTCACCATGGCAGGGGGCGGGTTACAATGAGCAGTTCTTC.

In regard to this clone: This sample includes further DNA sequences coding for the same CDR3. This chain links TRBV15 with TRBJ2-7; D tentatively reads TRBD1 or TRBD2 (6 bases each). CDR3 length: 14 residues. The germline gives CDR1 LNHNV, CDR2 YYDKDF (reference sequence). The germline V and J ends were trimmed by 1 base and 6 bases, with 13 bases remaining between them. CDR3 sequence reads: CATSRGTGAAEQYF. The CDR3 DNA reads as TGTGCCACCAGCAGAGGGACGGGGGCGGCCGAGCAGTACTTC.

This rearrangement joins TRBV28 to TRBJ1-1; no definite D call. This CDR3 spans 14 amino acids. V shed 2 bases and J shed 3 bases, with 10 bases lying between them. Per the germline V gene, CDR1 is MDHEN and CDR2 is SYDVKM. CDR3: CASSLSLGDTEAFF. CDR3 sequence (DNA): TGTGCCAGCAGTTTAAGCCTTGGGGACACTGAAGCTTTCTTT.

The gene calls are TRBV5-4 and TRBJ1-1, with a possible D match to TRBD1 (5 bases). This CDR3 region has 15 residues. Germline V lookup: CDR1 SGHNT, CDR2 YYREEE (reference sequence). The V end was cut by 1 base, the J end by 2 bases, with 12 bases between. The CDR3 reads CASSLFGTQNTEAFF. CDR3 nucleotides: TGTGCCAGCAGCTTGTTCGGGACCCAAAACACTGAAGCTTTCTTT.

This clone was seen only once. The chain has TRBV25-1 and TRBJ1-1; TRBD1 might be the D (5 bases). The CDR3 runs to 14 residues. Germline V lookup: CDR1 MGHDK, CDR2 SYGVNS. Trimming removed 3 bases from V and 3 bases from J, with 11 bases in between. CDR3 coding DNA: TGTGCCAGCAGTGAGTTTGCGGGGGACACTGAAGCTTTCTTT. The encoded protein is CASSEFAGDTEAFF.

The chain couples TRBV7-2 to TRBJ1-2, with 8 positions matching TRBD1. The CDR3 spans 15 residues. CDR1 is SGHTA, CDR2 FQGNSA, per germline. After removal of 1 base from V and 5 bases from J, the junction contained 6 bases not matched to a gene. This CDR3 reads CASSLEPGGRYGYTF. The CDR3 DNA reads TGTGCCAGCAGCTTAGAGCCAGGGGGCAGGTATGGCTACACCTTC.

J is TRBJ1-1 and V is TRBV7-8; D uncertain. The germline V gene encodes CDR1 SGHVS and CDR2 FQNEAQ. Trimming shortened V by 5 bases and J by 5 bases, and 15 bases separated the two germline ends. This CDR3 contains 14 residues. The CDR3: CASSPPTEGTEAFF. In DNA form, the CDR3 reads TGTGCCAGCAGCCCCCCTACGGAGGGAACTGAAGCTTTCTTT.

The chain combines TRBV6-1 with TRBJ2-2; 12 bases align to TRBD2. CDR3 size: 15 residues. V trimming: 2 bases; J trimming: 6 bases; junction bases outside the gene matches: 1. Germline V gene sequence: CDR1 MNHNS, CDR2 SASEGT. CDR3 in DNA: TGTGCCAGCAGTGAACTAGCGGGAGGGCCCGGGGAGCTGTTTTTT. This sequence encodes CASSELAGGPGELFF.

V gene TRBV20-1 combines with J gene TRBJ1-3; D possibly corresponds to TRBD1 (5 bases). Germline-derived CDR1 and CDR2 are DFQATT and SNEGSKA (reference sequence). This CDR3 contains 14 residues. Between the trimmed V and J ends, which lost 3 bases and 4 bases, there was a span of 13 bases. The CDR3 DNA sequence: TGCAGTGCTAGTAGTTTAGGGGCCGGAAACACCATATATTTT. Translated, it gives CSASSLGAGNTIYF.

V and J are TRBV5-6 and TRBJ2-2, with D possibly TRBD1 on 6 matching bases. Trimming stripped 3 bases from V and 7 bases from J, with 16 bases between. Germline V CDR1 and CDR2: SGHDT, YYEEEE. The length of the CDR3 is 15 residues. For the CDR3, the DNA is TGTGCCAGCAGCTCAAGCCAGGGGCGCGACGGGGAGCTGTTTTTT. Amino acids: CASSSSQGRDGELFF.

The V and J genes are TRBV7-9 and TRBJ2-3, with TRBD2 matching 13 bases. Germline values: CDR1 SEHNR, CDR2 FQNEAQ (reference sequence). The trim removed 3 bases at V and 2 bases at J, leaving 2 bases unmatched. The CDR3 sequence is 16 residues long. The CDR3 spells CASSLTSGRPTDTQYF. CDR3 coding DNA: TGTGCCAGCAGCTTGACTAGCGGGAGGCCCACAGATACGCAGTATTTT. The full variable domain, its missing parts supplied by reference TRBV7-9 and TRBJ2-3, is DTGVSQNPRHKITKRGQNVTFRCDPISEHNRLYWYRQTLGQGPEFLTYFQNEAQLEKSRLLSDRFSAERPKGSFSTLEIQRTEQGDSAMYLCASSLTSGRPTDTQYFGPGTRLTVL.